One sample yielded the 16 T cell receptor beta chains listed below, sequenced in a study of patients and donors after allogeneic stem cell transplantation. TCRdb re-called the RT-PCR reads through MiXCR, storing one row per CDR3 protein. This sample has roughly 960,000 distinct CDR3 sequences, with under 20% found just once. Sequenced input: blood, either unsorted or a sorted T cell fraction (not recorded which). Receptors were obtained from a human donor who was either an allogeneic HSCT recipient or a stem cell or donor lymphocyte infusion donor (not recorded which). It is not recorded whose cells these are; they may come from a transplant donor.

This clonotype was counted many times. This chain links TRBV27 with TRBJ2-7; perhaps TRBD2 as D (6 bases). Looked up from germline, CDR1 is MNHEY and CDR2 is SMNVEV (reference sequence). The CDR3 has 16 residues. V lost 2 bases and J 7 bases, leaving 21 bases between the germline ends. CDR3 nucleotides: TGTGCCAGCAGTTTAATCCCGGAGGGCCCCATGGTTGAGCAGTACTTC. Its translation: CASSLIPEGPMVEQYF.

The sample holds a few counts of this clonotype. The chain links TRBV12-3 or TRBV12-4 to TRBJ1-1, with a possible D match to TRBD1 (5 bases). The length of the CDR3 is 15 residues. The germline V and J ends were trimmed by 5 bases and 8 bases, with 21 bases remaining between them. The CDR3 DNA is TGTGCCAGCAGTCCCTCCGTTTCGCCAGGGCGGGAAGCTTTCTTT. This gives the protein CASSPSVSPGREAFF.

The chain uses TRBV10-3 and TRBJ2-5; the D gene is possibly TRBD1 (5 bases). The CDR3 contains 15 residues. Germline-derived CDR1 and CDR2 are ENHRY and SYGVKD. V was trimmed by 5 bases and J by 3 bases, leaving 16 bases between them. The CDR3 protein is CAISKRQGEKETQYF. The DNA of the CDR3 is TGTGCCATCAGTAAGAGGCAGGGCGAAAAAGAGACCCAGTACTTC.

This clonotype was counted between two and nine times. The chain employs TRBV5-1 and TRBJ1-6; D perhaps matches TRBD1 (5 bases). Per germline, CDR1 SGHRS and CDR2 YFSETQ. This CDR3 is 16 amino acids long. Trimming pared 2 bases from V and 7 bases from J, leaving 16 bases between. CDR3 amino acids: CASSLPPGRENSPLHF. CDR3 bases: TGCGCCAGCAGCTTACCTCCGGGACGGGAAAATTCACCCCTCCACTTT.

V gene TRBV27 combines with J gene TRBJ2-2; no definite D call. The ends were cut back, 1 base at V and 7 bases at J, with 13 bases in the middle. Germline lookup yields CDR1 MNHEY and CDR2 SMNVEV (reference sequence). The CDR3 loop spans 15 amino acids. CDR3 nucleotide sequence: TGTGCCAGCAGTTTATACGTTAACACCGGCGGGGAGCTGTTTTTT. This translates into CASSLYVNTGGELFF.

This sequence joins TRBV15 and TRBJ1-5, with TRBD1 as a possible D gene (5 bases). The CDR3 spans 14 residues. V lost 0 bases, J lost 6 bases, and 9 bases lay in between. Germline V gives CDR1 LNHNV, CDR2 YYDKDF (reference sequence). The CDR3 region is CATSRDRAGQPQHF. The CDR3, as DNA: TGTGCCACCAGCAGAGACAGGGCTGGTCAGCCCCAGCATTTT.

This clonotype was observed a few times. The chain uses TRBV6-2 or TRBV6-3 and TRBJ1-1; no reliable D call. Germline V CDR1 and CDR2: MNHEY, SVGEGT. Deletions cut 0 bases from V and 11 bases from J, with 7 bases between. CDR3 length: 11 residues. The CDR3 region has the DNA TGTGCCAGCAGTTACTCGACGAAGGCTTTCTTT. It is translated as CASSYSTKAFF.

The V gene is TRBV30, the J gene TRBJ1-1, with D possibly matching TRBD1 (6 bases). V lost 4 bases, J lost 2 bases, and 14 bases lay in between. Germline V lookup: CDR1 GTSNPN, CDR2 SVGIG (reference sequence). The CDR3 has 14 amino acids. In DNA form, the CDR3 reads TGTGCCTGGATGACGGGGACACTAAACACTGAAGCTTTCTTT. It yields the protein CAWMTGTLNTEAFF.

This chain joins TRBV6-1 and TRBJ2-7; D remains unclear. This CDR3 is 13 amino acids long. V dropped 4 bases and J dropped 7 bases, with 14 bases sitting between them. Germline V gives CDR1 MNHNS, CDR2 SASEGT. CDR3 protein: CASSAGPWGEQYF. For the CDR3, the DNA is TGTGCCAGCAGTGCCGGGCCCTGGGGAGAGCAGTACTTC.

The V and J genes are TRBV2 and TRBJ1-5, with D possibly being TRBD1 (5 bases). Trimming removed 6 bases from V and 4 bases from J, with 13 bases in between. Germline V gene data show CDR1 as SNHLY and CDR2 as FYNNEI. The CDR3 length is 14 residues. Here the CDR3 reads CASRGGLRNQPQHF. Written as DNA, the CDR3 is TGTGCCAGCAGGGGGGGACTGCGTAATCAGCCCCAGCATTTT.

The count of this clonotype is one. The chain has TRBV5-1 and TRBJ2-3, with 8 bases that match TRBD2. Germline-derived CDR1 and CDR2 are SGHRS and YFSETQ. V lost 6 bases, J lost 2 bases, and 11 bases stayed unmatched. The CDR3 loop spans 16 amino acids. CDR3 in amino acids: CASTPGTGGNTDTQYF. The CDR3 nucleotides are TGCGCCAGCACCCCCGGCACGGGAGGGAACACAGATACGCAGTATTTT.

This clonotype was seen many times. This sequence joins TRBV29-1 and TRBJ1-2, with a weak D call TRBD1 (5 bases). Germline V gene sequence: CDR1 SQVTM, CDR2 ANQGSEA. The V end was cut by 2 bases, the J end by 5 bases, with 9 bases between. The length of the CDR3 is 12 residues. CDR3 sequence: CSVERRGYGYTF. CDR3 nucleotides: TGCAGCGTTGAAAGAAGGGGTTATGGCTACACCTTC.

This chain connects TRBV6-1 to TRBJ2-7, with 8 nucleotides matching TRBD2. The germline V gene has CDR1 MNHNS and CDR2 SASEGT. The V gene end was trimmed by 6 bases and the J gene end by 6 bases; junction bases not matched to a gene: 7. The CDR3 covers 13 residues. CDR3 DNA: TGTGCCAGCAGCGCGGGAGGACGAAGCGAGCAGTACTTC. Translating it yields CASSAGGRSEQYF.

This clonotype has just a few counts. The J gene is TRBJ1-1, the V gene TRBV30; D is possibly TRBD1 (6 bases). The CDR3 extends over 12 amino acids. Germline CDR1 reads GTSNPN; CDR2 reads SVGIG (reference sequence). The V end lost 8 bases, the J end lost 5 bases, and 15 bases lay between the germline ends. CDR3 bases: TGTGCCCGGTTACAGGGCGTGACTGAAGCTTTCTTT. It translates to CARLQGVTEAFF.

This clonotype was counted at least ten times. V usage is TRBV29-1 and J usage is TRBJ2-5; D unclear. This CDR3 region has 10 residues. The V gene lost 6 bases and the J gene lost 9 bases, with 11 bases spanning the gap. Germline CDR1 SQVTM, CDR2 ANQGSEA. The CDR3 nucleotides are TGCAGCGTGGAGACCGGCCCCCAGTACTTC. Residues: CSVETGPQYF.

The rearrangement links TRBV4-1 to TRBJ2-1; 7 bases align to TRBD2. Per the germline V gene, CDR1 is MGHRA and CDR2 is YSYEKL. CDR3 length: 17 residues. V gave up 4 bases and J gave up 0 bases; unmatched junction bases: 9. Here the CDR3 DNA reads TGCGCCAGCAGCCGAATTAAAGCGGGGTTCTCCTACAATGAGCAGTTCTTC. It specifies CASSRIKAGFSYNEQFF.